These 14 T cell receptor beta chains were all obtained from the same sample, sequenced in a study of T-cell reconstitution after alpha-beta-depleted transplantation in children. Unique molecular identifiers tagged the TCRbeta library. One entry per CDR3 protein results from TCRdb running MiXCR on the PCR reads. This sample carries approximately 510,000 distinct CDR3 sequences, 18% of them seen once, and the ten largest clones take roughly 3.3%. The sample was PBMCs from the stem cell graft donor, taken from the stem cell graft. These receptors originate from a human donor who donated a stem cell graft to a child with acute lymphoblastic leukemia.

This CDR3 reads CASSFGGSKNTEAFF. DNA of the CDR3: TGTGCCAGCAGTTTCGGGGGCTCGAAGAACACTGAAGCTTTCTTT. This chain connects TRBV12-3 or TRBV12-4 to TRBJ1-1; D possibly corresponds to TRBD1 (6 bases). CDR3 length: 15 residues. Trimming removed 3 bases at V and 1 base at J, with 12 bases between.

The CDR3 nucleotides read TGCAGCGTTGCCAGGGGCTCCTACAATGAGCAGTTCTTC. It specifies CSVARGSYNEQFF. The chain has TRBV29-1 and TRBJ2-1; TRBD1 is a possible D gene (6 bases). CDR1 is SQVTM and CDR2 is ANQGSEA in the germline V gene. CDR3 length: 13 residues. Trimming took 4 bases from V and 0 from J, leaving 7 bases between them.

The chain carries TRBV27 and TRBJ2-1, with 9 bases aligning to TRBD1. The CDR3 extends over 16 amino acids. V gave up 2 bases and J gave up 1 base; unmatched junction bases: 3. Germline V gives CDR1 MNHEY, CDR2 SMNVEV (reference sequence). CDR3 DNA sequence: TGTGCCAGCAGTTTAACAGGGGGCGTTTCCTACAATGAGCAGTTCTTC. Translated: CASSLTGGVSYNEQFF.

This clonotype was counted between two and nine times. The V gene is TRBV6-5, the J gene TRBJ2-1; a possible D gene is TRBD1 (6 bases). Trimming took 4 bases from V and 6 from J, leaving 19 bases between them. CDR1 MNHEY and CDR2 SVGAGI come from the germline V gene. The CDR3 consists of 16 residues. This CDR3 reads CASSSGVWKVPNEQFF. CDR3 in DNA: TGTGCCAGCAGTTCAGGGGTATGGAAGGTCCCCAATGAGCAGTTCTTC.

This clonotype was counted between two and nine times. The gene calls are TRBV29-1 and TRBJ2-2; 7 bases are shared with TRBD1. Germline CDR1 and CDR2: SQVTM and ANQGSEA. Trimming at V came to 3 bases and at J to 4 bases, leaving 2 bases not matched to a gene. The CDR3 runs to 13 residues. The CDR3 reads CSVERQGTGELFF. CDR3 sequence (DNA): TGCAGCGTTGAGAGACAGGGCACCGGGGAGCTGTTTTTT.

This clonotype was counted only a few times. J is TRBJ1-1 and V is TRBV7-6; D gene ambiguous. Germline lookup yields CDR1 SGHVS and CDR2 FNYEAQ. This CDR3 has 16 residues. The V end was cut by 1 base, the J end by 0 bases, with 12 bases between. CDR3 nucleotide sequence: TGTGCCAGCAGCTTAGGGGCTGCTTGGGTGAACACTGAAGCTTTCTTT. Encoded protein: CASSLGAAWVNTEAFF.

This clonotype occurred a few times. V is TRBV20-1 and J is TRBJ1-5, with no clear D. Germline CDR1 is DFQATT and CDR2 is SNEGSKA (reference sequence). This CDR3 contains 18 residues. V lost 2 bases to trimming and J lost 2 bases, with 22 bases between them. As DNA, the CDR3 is TGCAGTGCTAGAACTCCTACCGGGAATAAGGAAGGCAATCAGCCCCAGCATTTT. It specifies CSARTPTGNKEGNQPQHF.

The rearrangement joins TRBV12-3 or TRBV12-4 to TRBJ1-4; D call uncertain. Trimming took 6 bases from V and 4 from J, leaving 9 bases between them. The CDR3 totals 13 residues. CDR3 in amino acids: CASSPGDNEKLFF. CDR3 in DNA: TGTGCCAGCAGCCCTGGGGATAATGAAAAACTGTTTTTT.

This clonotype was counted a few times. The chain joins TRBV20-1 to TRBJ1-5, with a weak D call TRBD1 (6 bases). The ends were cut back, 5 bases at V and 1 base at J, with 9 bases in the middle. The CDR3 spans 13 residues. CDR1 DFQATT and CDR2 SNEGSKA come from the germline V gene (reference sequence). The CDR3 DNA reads TGCAGTGCTTCTGACAGGAGCAATCAGCCCCAGCATTTT. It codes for CSASDRSNQPQHF.

The CDR3 coding sequence is TGCGCCAGCAGCCAAGGTAGGCTGGGACGGACAAACTATGGCTACACCTTC. Its translation: CASSQGRLGRTNYGYTF. This sequence joins TRBV4-1 and TRBJ1-2; TRBD1 is a possible D gene (5 bases). CDR1 is MGHRA and CDR2 is YSYEKL in the germline V gene. The CDR3 totals 17 residues. With 1 base removed from V and 2 bases from J, the gap between germline ends came to 17 bases.

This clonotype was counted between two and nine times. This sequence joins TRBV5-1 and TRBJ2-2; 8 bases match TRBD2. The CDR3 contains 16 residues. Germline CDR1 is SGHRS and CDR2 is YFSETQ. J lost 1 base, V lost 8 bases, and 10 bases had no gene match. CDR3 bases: TGCGCCAGGGATCCCGGGACTAGATTGAACACCGGGGAGCTGTTTTTT. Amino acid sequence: CARDPGTRLNTGELFF. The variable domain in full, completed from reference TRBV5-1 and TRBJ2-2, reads KAGVTQTPRYLIKTRGQQVTLSCSPISGHRSVSWYQQTPGQGLQFLFEYFSETQRNKGNFPGRFSGRQFSNSRSEMNVSTLELGDSALYLCARDPGTRLNTGELFFGEGSRLTVL.

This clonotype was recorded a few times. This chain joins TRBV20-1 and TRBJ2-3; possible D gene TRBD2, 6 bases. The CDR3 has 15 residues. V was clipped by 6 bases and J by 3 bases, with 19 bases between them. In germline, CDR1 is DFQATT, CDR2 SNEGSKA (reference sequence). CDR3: CSALSGAGITDTQYF. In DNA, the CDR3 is TGCAGTGCCCTGAGCGGCGCGGGAATTACAGATACGCAGTATTTT.

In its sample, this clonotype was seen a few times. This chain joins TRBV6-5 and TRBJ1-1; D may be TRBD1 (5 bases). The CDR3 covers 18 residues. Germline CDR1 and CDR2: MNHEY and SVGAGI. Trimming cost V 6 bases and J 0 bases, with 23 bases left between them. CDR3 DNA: TGTGCCAGCAGGTACCCCGACGGGGGAGGCCTAATGAACACTGAAGCTTTCTTT. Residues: CASRYPDGGGLMNTEAFF.

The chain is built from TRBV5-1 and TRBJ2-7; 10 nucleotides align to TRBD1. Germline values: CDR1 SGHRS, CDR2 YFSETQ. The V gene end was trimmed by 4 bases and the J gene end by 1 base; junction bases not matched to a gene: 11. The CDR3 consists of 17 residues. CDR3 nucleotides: TGCGCCAGCAGCCGAAGCCTCCGGGACAGGGGTTCCTACGAGCAGTACTTC. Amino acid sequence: CASSRSLRDRGSYEQYF.